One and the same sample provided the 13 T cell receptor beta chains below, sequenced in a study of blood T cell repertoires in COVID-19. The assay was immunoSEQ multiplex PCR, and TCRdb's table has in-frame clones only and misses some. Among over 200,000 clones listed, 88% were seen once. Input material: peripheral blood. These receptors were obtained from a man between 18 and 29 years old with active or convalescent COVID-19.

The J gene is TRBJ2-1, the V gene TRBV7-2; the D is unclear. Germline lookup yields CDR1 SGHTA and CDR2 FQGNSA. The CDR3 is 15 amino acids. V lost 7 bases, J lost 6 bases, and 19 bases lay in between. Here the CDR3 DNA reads TGTGCCAGCACCCTCGACACGGTTTACGGCAATGAGCAGTTCTTC. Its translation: CASTLDTVYGNEQFF.

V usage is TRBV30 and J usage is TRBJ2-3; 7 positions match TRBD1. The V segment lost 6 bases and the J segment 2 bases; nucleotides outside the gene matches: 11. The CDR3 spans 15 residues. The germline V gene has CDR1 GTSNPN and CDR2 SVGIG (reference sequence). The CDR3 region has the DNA TGTGCCTGTCAGGCGAAGGGACAGAACACAGATACGCAGTATTTT. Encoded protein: CACQAKGQNTDTQYF.

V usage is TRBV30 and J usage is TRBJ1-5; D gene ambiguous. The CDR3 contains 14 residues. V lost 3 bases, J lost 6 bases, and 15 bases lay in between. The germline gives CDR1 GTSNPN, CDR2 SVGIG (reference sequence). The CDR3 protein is CAWRGPREGQPQHF. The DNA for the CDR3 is TGTGCCTGGAGGGGCCCTAGAGAGGGTCAGCCCCAGCATTTT.

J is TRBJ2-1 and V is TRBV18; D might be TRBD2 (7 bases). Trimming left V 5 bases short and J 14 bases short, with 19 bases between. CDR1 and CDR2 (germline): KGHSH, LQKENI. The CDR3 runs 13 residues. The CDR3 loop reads CASSGGATGNKFF. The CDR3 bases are TGTGCCAGCTCAGGGGGGGCAACCGGTAATAAGTTCTTC.

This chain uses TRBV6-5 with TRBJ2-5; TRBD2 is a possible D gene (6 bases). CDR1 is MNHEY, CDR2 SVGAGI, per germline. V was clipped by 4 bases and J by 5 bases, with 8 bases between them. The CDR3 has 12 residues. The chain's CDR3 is CASSFGGETQYF. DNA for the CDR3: TGTGCCAGCAGTTTTGGGGGGGAGACCCAGTACTTC.

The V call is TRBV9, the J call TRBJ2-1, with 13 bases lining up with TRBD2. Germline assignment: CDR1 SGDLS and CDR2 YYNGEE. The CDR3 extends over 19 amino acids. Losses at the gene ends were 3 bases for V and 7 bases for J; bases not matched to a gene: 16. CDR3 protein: CASSAEGTSGKTALNEQFF. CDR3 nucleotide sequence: TGTGCCAGCAGCGCCGAAGGGACTAGCGGGAAAACCGCCCTTAATGAGCAGTTCTTC. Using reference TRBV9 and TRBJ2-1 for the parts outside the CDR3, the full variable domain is DSGVTQTPKHLITATGQRVTLRCSPRSGDLSVYWYQQSLDQGLQFLIQYYNGEERAKGNILERFSAQQFPDLHSELNLSSLELGDSALYFCASSAEGTSGKTALNEQFFGPGTRLTVL.

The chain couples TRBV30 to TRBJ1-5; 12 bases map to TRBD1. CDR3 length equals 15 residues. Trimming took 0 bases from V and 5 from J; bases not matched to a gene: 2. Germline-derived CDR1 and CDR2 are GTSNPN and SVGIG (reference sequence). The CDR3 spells CAWSVRDRGHQPQHF. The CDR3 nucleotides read TGTGCCTGGAGTGTAAGGGACAGGGGGCATCAGCCCCAGCATTTT.

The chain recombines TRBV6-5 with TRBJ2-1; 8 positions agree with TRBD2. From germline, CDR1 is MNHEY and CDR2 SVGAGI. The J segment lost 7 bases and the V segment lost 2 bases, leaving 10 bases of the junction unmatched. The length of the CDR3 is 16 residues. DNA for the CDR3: TGTGCCAGCAGTTACCGAGCGGGAGTGGCGGGGAATGAGCAGTTCTTC. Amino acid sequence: CASSYRAGVAGNEQFF.

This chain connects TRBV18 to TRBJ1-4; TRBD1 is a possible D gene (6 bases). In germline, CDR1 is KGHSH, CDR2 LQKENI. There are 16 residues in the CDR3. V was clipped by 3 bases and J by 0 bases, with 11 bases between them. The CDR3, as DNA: TGTGCCAGCTCACCGTCCGGACAGACAACTAATGAAAAACTGTTTTTT. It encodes CASSPSGQTTNEKLFF.

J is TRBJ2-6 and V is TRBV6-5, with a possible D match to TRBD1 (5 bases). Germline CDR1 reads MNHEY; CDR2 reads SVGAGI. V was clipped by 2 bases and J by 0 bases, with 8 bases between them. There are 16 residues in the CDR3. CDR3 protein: CASSYRRGSGANVLTF. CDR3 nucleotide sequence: TGTGCCAGCAGTTACCGAAGGGGCTCTGGGGCCAACGTCCTGACTTTC.

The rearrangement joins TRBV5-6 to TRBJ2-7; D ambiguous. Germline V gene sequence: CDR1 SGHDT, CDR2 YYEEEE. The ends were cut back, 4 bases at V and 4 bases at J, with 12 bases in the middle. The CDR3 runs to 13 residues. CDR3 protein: CASSTWVGYEQYF. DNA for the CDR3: TGTGCCAGCAGCACTTGGGTCGGGTACGAGCAGTACTTC.

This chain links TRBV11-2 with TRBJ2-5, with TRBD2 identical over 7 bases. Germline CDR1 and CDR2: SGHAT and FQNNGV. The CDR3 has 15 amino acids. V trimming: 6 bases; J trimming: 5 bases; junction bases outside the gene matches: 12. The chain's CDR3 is CASRRGGRETETQYF. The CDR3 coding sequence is TGTGCCAGCAGGCGGGGAGGGCGGGAGACGGAGACCCAGTACTTC. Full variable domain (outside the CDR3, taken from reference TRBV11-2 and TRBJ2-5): EAGVAQSPRYKIIEKRQSVAFWCNPISGHATLYWYQQILGQGPKLLIQFQNNGVVDDSQLPKDRFSAERLKGVDSTLKIQPAKLEDSAVYLCASRRGGRETETQYFGPGTRLLVL.

The CDR3 DNA sequence: TGTGCCAGCAGCTCACGGGAACTCTCTGGAAACACCATATATTTT. Translation gives CASSSRELSGNTIYF. The rearrangement links TRBV11-1 to TRBJ1-3; D unresolved. The germline V and J ends were trimmed by 4 bases and 0 bases, with 10 bases remaining between them. Per the germline V gene, CDR1 is SGHAT and CDR2 is FQDESV (reference sequence). This CDR3 has 15 amino acids.